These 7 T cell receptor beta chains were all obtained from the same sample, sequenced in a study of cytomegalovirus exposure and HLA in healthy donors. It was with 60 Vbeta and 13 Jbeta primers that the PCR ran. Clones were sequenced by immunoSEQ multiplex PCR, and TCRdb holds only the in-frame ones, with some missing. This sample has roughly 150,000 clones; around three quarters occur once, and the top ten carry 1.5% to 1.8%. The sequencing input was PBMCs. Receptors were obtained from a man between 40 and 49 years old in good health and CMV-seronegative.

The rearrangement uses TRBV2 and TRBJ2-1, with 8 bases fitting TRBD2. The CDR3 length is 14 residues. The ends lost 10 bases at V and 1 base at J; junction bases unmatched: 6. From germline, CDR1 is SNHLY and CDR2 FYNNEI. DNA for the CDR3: TGTGCCACTAATCGGGAGGGTTCCTACAATGAGCAGTTCTTC. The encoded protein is CATNREGSYNEQFF.

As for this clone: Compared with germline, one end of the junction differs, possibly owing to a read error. The CDR3 sequence: CSSSFIRGSFAYEQYF. CDR3 DNA: TGTTCCAGCAGCTTCATACGGGGGAGCTTCGCCTACGAGCAGTACTTC. V and J are TRBV7-9 and TRBJ2-7, with a possible D match to TRBD2 (6 bases). Germline V gene sequence: CDR1 SEHNR, CDR2 FQNEAQ (reference sequence). This CDR3 comprises 16 residues.

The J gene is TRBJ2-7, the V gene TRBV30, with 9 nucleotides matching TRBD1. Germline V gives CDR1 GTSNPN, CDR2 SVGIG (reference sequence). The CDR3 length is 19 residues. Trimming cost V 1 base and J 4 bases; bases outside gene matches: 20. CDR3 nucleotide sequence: TGTGCCTGGAGTGGGGGGGGGACAGGGACTATTGGGGAATATTACGAGCAGTACTTC. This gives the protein CAWSGGGTGTIGEYYEQYF.

The CDR3 DNA sequence: TGCAGCGTTGAAGATCGTGACTTTCCGGAATATGGCTACACCTTC. Its translation: CSVEDRDFPEYGYTF. The rearrangement joins TRBV29-1 to TRBJ1-2; D gene uncertain. Looked up from germline, CDR1 is SQVTM and CDR2 is ANQGSEA. V shed 0 bases and J shed 5 bases, with 16 bases lying between them. The CDR3 spans 15 residues.

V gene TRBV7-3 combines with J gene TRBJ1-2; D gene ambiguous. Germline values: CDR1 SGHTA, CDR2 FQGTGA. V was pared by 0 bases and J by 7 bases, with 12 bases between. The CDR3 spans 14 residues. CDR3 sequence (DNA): TGTGCCAGCAGCTTAACGAAGGTCGCGGGTGGCTACACCTTC. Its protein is CASSLTKVAGGYTF.

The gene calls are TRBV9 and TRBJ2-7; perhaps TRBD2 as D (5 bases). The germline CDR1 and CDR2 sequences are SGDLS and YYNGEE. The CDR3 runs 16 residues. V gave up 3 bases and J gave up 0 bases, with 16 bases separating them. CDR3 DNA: TGTGCCAGCAGCGAGAGCGGTAGCCGAAGCTCCTACGAGCAGTACTTC. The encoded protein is CASSESGSRSSYEQYF.

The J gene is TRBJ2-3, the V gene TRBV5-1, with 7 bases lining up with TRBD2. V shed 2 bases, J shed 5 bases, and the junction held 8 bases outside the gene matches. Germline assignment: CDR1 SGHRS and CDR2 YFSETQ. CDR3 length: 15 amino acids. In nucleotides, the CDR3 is TGCGCCAGCAGCTTCCTGACTAGCCGACAAGATACGCAGTATTTT. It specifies CASSFLTSRQDTQYF.